This T cell receptor beta chain emerged from a study of blood T cells in healthy people across ages. Study-wide results and limits: Across the age range, TCR beta diversity per million T cells fell in a roughly linear way. There was a strong correlation between TCR beta diversity and naive T cell percentage. Unsorted PBMCs ruled out conclusive naive versus antigen-experienced comparison.

Primers used in a second PCR of roughly 6 to 12 cycles were a sample-barcoded 5' primer and a J-beta primer mix. TCRdb re-called the 5' RACE reads through MiXCR, storing one row per CDR3 protein. The data contain 600,000 to 1,000,000 distinct CDR3 sequences, roughly 25% of them singletons. CDR3 size: 16 residues. The germline gives CDR1 DFQATT, CDR2 SNEGSKA (reference sequence). The V gene end was trimmed by 5 bases and the J gene end by 0 bases; junction bases not matched to a gene: 4. As concerns this clonotype: Its specificity is not known.

The donors, healthy Caucasians from Russia, were aged about 6 to 95. These same data were also listed under a study on T cells of mothers and their children.

The sequenced sample consisted of blood. The receptor comes from a boy aged 5-17 years in good health. The V gene is TRBV20-1, the J gene TRBJ2-3, with TRBD2 matching over 14 bases. The CDR3 protein is CSAGGTSGGSTDTQYF. The CDR3 DNA reads TGCAGTGCTGGAGGGACTAGCGGGGGAAGCACAGATACGCAGTATTTT.